A selection of T cell receptor beta chains follows, all from one sample in a study of identical twins. TCRdb recomputed calls from the 5' RACE reads with MiXCR, one row per CDR3 protein. The sample has approximately 470,000 distinct CDR3 sequences; 14% are singletons. These same data were also listed under a study on yellow fever vaccine responses in identical twins.

Sequenced input: CD4+ T cells sorted from blood. These receptors originate from a woman between 18 and 29 years old in good health. Both conserved end residues are part of each CDR3.

V,J,CDR3
TRBV4-1,TRBJ1-6,CASSHQWDSPLHF
TRBV20-1,TRBJ1-2,CSAIGDQGGYGYTF
TRBV5-8,TRBJ2-3,CASSFQRGGTDTQYF
TRBV18,TRBJ2-5,CASSPGHQETQYF
TRBV7-3,TRBJ2-1,CASSSSGPYNEQFF
TRBV7-2,TRBJ2-3,CASRFRDRSTDTQYF
TRBV20-1,TRBJ2-2,CSAIERAQTGELFF
TRBV6-6,TRBJ2-7,CASSYVPRYEQYF
TRBV6-5,TRBJ1-1,CASSYYRTGPMNTEAFF
TRBV5-8,TRBJ2-7,CASSTKTGTGYEQYF